Listed below are T cell receptor beta chains from one sample, sequenced in a study of OX40 agonist ivuxolimab in advanced cancers. Sequenced by immunoSEQ multiplex PCR; TCRdb stores in-frame clones only, minus some. There are 25,000 to 35,000 clones in the sample; approximately 84% occur only once, and 15% to 20% lies in the top ten. The sample was CD4+ or CD8+ T cells sorted from blood, taken in a trial of the OX40 agonist ivuxolimab. These receptors were obtained from an adult with an advanced solid tumor such as melanoma, head and neck, liver or kidney cancer. Both conserved end residues are part of each CDR3. The order of the fields is J gene, D gene, V gene, CDR3 protein. D genes are given only for firm matches.

j_call: TRBJ1-5; d_call: .; v_call: TRBV9; cdr3_aa: CASSVGGREPQHF
j_call: TRBJ1-1; d_call: .; v_call: TRBV6-1; cdr3_aa: CASSVWGNTEAFF
j_call: TRBJ2-7; d_call: .; v_call: TRBV4-3; cdr3_aa: CASSQDRGYEQYF
j_call: TRBJ2-2; d_call: .; v_call: TRBV9; cdr3_aa: CASSVFSGTGELFF
j_call: TRBJ2-7; d_call: .; v_call: TRBV2; cdr3_aa: CASLLNEQYF
j_call: TRBJ1-1; d_call: TRBD1; v_call: TRBV7-2; cdr3_aa: CASTDTGRGWKNTEAFF
j_call: TRBJ2-1; d_call: TRBD1; v_call: TRBV27; cdr3_aa: CASSSFLQGGSYNEQFF
j_call: TRBJ1-2; d_call: TRBD1; v_call: TRBV5-1; cdr3_aa: CASSLIGRGDSSYGYTF
j_call: TRBJ1-6; d_call: .; v_call: TRBV10-1; cdr3_aa: CASSQQGPRRSPLHF
j_call: TRBJ2-7; d_call: .; v_call: TRBV7-9; cdr3_aa: CASSFSAYEQYF
j_call: TRBJ1-6; d_call: TRBD1; v_call: TRBV5-5; cdr3_aa: CASSPGTGNYNSPLHF
j_call: TRBJ2-7; d_call: TRBD1; v_call: TRBV7-6; cdr3_aa: CASSVNPQGAGEQYF
j_call: TRBJ1-1; d_call: .; v_call: TRBV12-5; cdr3_aa: CASGLVPFKAFF
j_call: TRBJ1-2; d_call: TRBD1; v_call: TRBV7-6; cdr3_aa: CASSLGTGGYTF
j_call: TRBJ2-3; d_call: .; v_call: TRBV5-4; cdr3_aa: CASSLVATVGPDTQYF
j_call: TRBJ2-5; d_call: .; v_call: TRBV5-1; cdr3_aa: CASSLAPGVRETQYF
j_call: TRBJ2-1; d_call: .; v_call: TRBV7-9; cdr3_aa: CASSRPGTGSFNEQFF
j_call: TRBJ1-1; d_call: .; v_call: TRBV13; cdr3_aa: CASSPGVTEAFF
j_call: TRBJ2-3; d_call: .; v_call: TRBV9; cdr3_aa: CASSVVSSDTQYF
j_call: TRBJ2-5; d_call: TRBD1; v_call: TRBV5-6; cdr3_aa: CASKSGTGWVRETQYF
j_call: .; d_call: .; v_call: TRBV6-1; cdr3_aa: CASSEIVTTYEQYF
j_call: TRBJ2-7; d_call: .; v_call: TRBV19; cdr3_aa: CASSPYPGPYEQYF
j_call: TRBJ2-7; d_call: .; v_call: TRBV18; cdr3_aa: CASSPPQGNPYEQYF
j_call: TRBJ2-1; d_call: TRBD2; v_call: TRBV9; cdr3_aa: CASSVGGSGRKGDEQFF
j_call: TRBJ1-1; d_call: TRBD1; v_call: TRBV11-2; cdr3_aa: CASSLGGDRAEAFF
j_call: TRBJ2-6; d_call: .; v_call: TRBV7-9; cdr3_aa: CASSLSILGANVLTF
j_call: TRBJ1-5; d_call: .; v_call: TRBV7-9; cdr3_aa: CASSLGASNQPQHF
j_call: TRBJ2-7; d_call: .; v_call: TRBV9; cdr3_aa: CASSVGYGNEQYF
j_call: TRBJ1-3; d_call: TRBD1; v_call: TRBV7-6; cdr3_aa: CASSLLPPDRGIGNTIYF
j_call: TRBJ2-7; d_call: .; v_call: TRBV7-9; cdr3_aa: CASSSPWEAGYEQYF
j_call: TRBJ1-2; d_call: TRBD1; v_call: TRBV11-2; cdr3_aa: CASSSTPAGGYGYTF
j_call: TRBJ1-1; d_call: .; v_call: TRBV19; cdr3_aa: CASSIAQVNTEAFF
j_call: TRBJ2-5; d_call: .; v_call: TRBV11-1; cdr3_aa: CASSLADRQETQYF
j_call: TRBJ2-5; d_call: .; v_call: TRBV7-9; cdr3_aa: CASSLVTIQETQYF
j_call: TRBJ2-5; d_call: .; v_call: TRBV7-8; cdr3_aa: CASSLARLAMGETQYF
j_call: TRBJ2-5; d_call: TRBD2; v_call: TRBV4-1; cdr3_aa: CASSLSGGWETQYF
j_call: TRBJ2-7; d_call: .; v_call: TRBV29-1; cdr3_aa: CSVDWQGNDEQYF
j_call: TRBJ2-5; d_call: TRBD2; v_call: TRBV28; cdr3_aa: CASSDQGRGQETQYF
j_call: TRBJ1-5; d_call: .; v_call: TRBV21-1; cdr3_aa: CASSKLRGQINQPQHF
j_call: TRBJ2-7; d_call: .; v_call: TRBV4-2; cdr3_aa: CASSQEKVRYEQYF
j_call: TRBJ2-1; d_call: .; v_call: TRBV4-1; cdr3_aa: CASSQDRGAGNEQFF
j_call: TRBJ2-7; d_call: TRBD1; v_call: TRBV4-1; cdr3_aa: CASSRDRAYEQYF
j_call: TRBJ1-2; d_call: .; v_call: TRBV27; cdr3_aa: CASSYTADNNYGYTF
j_call: TRBJ2-7; d_call: TRBD1; v_call: TRBV27; cdr3_aa: CASRPGGGYEQYF
j_call: TRBJ2-7; d_call: .; v_call: TRBV4-1; cdr3_aa: CASSQDGTYQEQYF
j_call: TRBJ2-1; d_call: TRBD2; v_call: TRBV29-1; cdr3_aa: CSVVAGAFQSDEQFF
j_call: TRBJ2-1; d_call: .; v_call: TRBV13; cdr3_aa: CASSEGTSSYNEQFF